This T cell receptor beta chain is drawn from a study of identifying expanded T cells in peripheral blood. In germline, CDR1 is SQVTM, CDR2 ANQGSEA. This CDR3 has 14 amino acids. The V and J ends lost 7 bases and 8 bases respectively, with 23 bases between them. Overall study results and limits: About 1.2 clones differed between technical replicates, versus about 15 and 19 over time.

The protocol was immunoSEQ multiplex PCR, while the TCRdb copy is restricted to in-frame clones and leaves out a portion. Seen here are about 85,000 clones, 89% observed once, and the top ten hold around 2.7%. Details on this clone: Its antigen is not known.

The V call is TRBV29-1, the J call TRBJ1-2; D may be TRBD1 (6 bases). Material for sequencing was blood. This TCR was recovered from a person aged 18 to 75 in good health. Written as DNA, the CDR3 is TGCAGCGCTAGGCGGATCTGGCAGGGGCTGGGCTACACCTTC. This encodes CSARRIWQGLGYTF.